Each of the 9 T cell receptor beta chains below was sequenced from the same sample in a study of blood T cell repertoires in COVID-19. Some clones are missing from TCRdb's copy, which holds only in-frame ones; the method was immunoSEQ multiplex PCR. The table shows approximately 150,000 clones, with around four fifths occurring only once. Sequenced material: peripheral blood. The receptors originated from a woman over 75 with COVID-19, enrolled during active disease.

The rearrangement links TRBV5-1 to TRBJ2-1; no definite D call. This CDR3 has 15 amino acids. V gave up 1 base and J gave up 0 bases, with 8 bases separating them. The germline gives CDR1 SGHRS, CDR2 YFSETQ. CDR3 nucleotides: TGCGCCAGCAGCTTGAATCAAAACTCCTACAATGAGCAGTTCTTC. This encodes CASSLNQNSYNEQFF.

The genes are TRBV3-1 (or the pseudogene TRBV3-2) and TRBJ1-5; D possibly corresponds to TRBD1 (5 bases). The length of the CDR3 is 14 residues. Germline V lookup: CDR1 LGHDT, CDR2 YNNKEL (reference sequence). The V end was cut by 4 bases, the J end by 4 bases, with 11 bases between. CDR3 loop: CASSPLSGNQPQHF. DNA for the CDR3: TGTGCCAGCAGCCCCTTGTCAGGGAATCAGCCCCAGCATTTT.

The chain uses TRBV5-1 and TRBJ2-7, with 8 positions matching TRBD2. The germline V gene has CDR1 SGHRS and CDR2 YFSETQ. Trimming removed 4 bases from V and 5 bases from J; junction bases left unmatched: 11. The CDR3 runs to 15 residues. This CDR3 is CASSDPGTSTHEQYF. The CDR3 DNA is TGCGCCAGCAGCGACCCCGGGACTAGTACACACGAGCAGTACTTC.

The V gene is TRBV29-1, the J gene TRBJ1-1; TRBD1 is a possible D gene (6 bases). V dropped 6 bases and J dropped 0 bases, with 11 bases sitting between them. CDR3 size: 13 residues. Germline-derived CDR1 and CDR2 are SQVTM and ANQGSEA. CDR3 bases: TGCAGCGTCCGGACAGAGATGAACACTGAAGCTTTCTTT. Protein sequence: CSVRTEMNTEAFF.

The chain combines TRBV7-9 with TRBJ2-1; 11 positions match TRBD2. This CDR3 comprises 15 residues. Trimming cost V 1 base and J 7 bases; bases outside gene matches: 3. CDR1 and CDR2 from the germline V gene are SEHNR and FQNEAQ (reference sequence). CDR3 nucleotides: TGTGCCAGCAGCTTAGAACTAGCGGGAGATAATGAGCAGTTCTTC. It encodes CASSLELAGDNEQFF.

V and J are TRBV18 and TRBJ1-2; 10 bases align to TRBD1. Germline CDR1 reads KGHSH; CDR2 reads LQKENI. Trimming at V came to 1 base and at J to 6 bases, leaving 5 bases not matched to a gene. There are 15 residues in the CDR3. The CDR3 reads CASSPLGQGENGYTF. The CDR3 DNA reads TGTGCCAGCTCACCACTAGGACAGGGGGAGAATGGCTACACCTTC.

The V and J genes are TRBV5-6 and TRBJ2-7; possibly TRBD1 for D (6 bases). V lost 4 bases and J 1 base, leaving 18 bases between the germline ends. CDR3 length: 16 residues. Germline CDR1 is SGHDT and CDR2 is YYEEEE. Written as DNA, the CDR3 is TGTGCCAGCAGCCCATCACGAAGGACAGCATCCTACGAGCAGTACTTC. Amino acids: CASSPSRRTASYEQYF.

This chain connects TRBV19 to TRBJ2-4; 7 bases are shared with TRBD1. V trimming: 4 bases; J trimming: 7 bases; junction bases outside the gene matches: 4. The germline gives CDR1 LNHDA, CDR2 SQIVND (reference sequence). The CDR3 contains 13 residues. CDR3 DNA sequence: TGTGCCAGTAGTACAACGGGACAGAACATTCAGTACTTC. This gives the protein CASSTTGQNIQYF. The full variable domain, rest sourced from reference TRBV19 and TRBJ2-4, is DGGITQSPKYLFRKEGQNVTLSCEQNLNHDAMYWYRQDPGQGLRLIYYSQIVNDFQKGDIAEGYSVSREKKESFPLTVTSAQKNPTAFYLCASSTTGQNIQYFGAGTRLSVL.

The genes are TRBV19 and TRBJ1-5; TRBD1 agrees at 7 bases. Germline V gene sequence: CDR1 LNHDA, CDR2 SQIVND (reference sequence). The CDR3 is made up of 14 amino acids. V was pared by 7 bases and J by 8 bases, with 11 bases of the junction left unmatched. The CDR3 reads CASKRTGDGKPQHF. CDR3 in DNA: TGTGCCAGTAAGAGGACAGGCGACGGGAAGCCCCAGCATTTT.